One TCR beta chain is described in this entry. This record belongs to a study of blood T cell repertoires in COVID-19. Turning to the study itself: COVID-19 samples, acute and convalescent, were from the United States, Italy and Spain.

As processed by the authors: Counts of nucleated cells, estimated from reference gene primer amplification, were obtained. Method: immunoSEQ multiplex PCR; TCRdb's copy keeps in-frame clones and lacks some. V and J calls and clone size come straight from that table; D and trimming were deduced from the DNA. The data hold roughly 200,000 clones, with approximately 88% observed a single time. CDR3 length: 14 amino acids. The germline gives CDR1 ENHRY, CDR2 SYGVKD. Trimming cost V 7 bases and J 8 bases, with 20 bases left between them. The J gene is TRBJ1-2, the V gene TRBV10-3; a weak D match, TRBD1 (5 bases). Sequenced input: peripheral blood. The TCR originated in a middle-aged woman with COVID-19, enrolled during active disease. CDR3: CAIKVEVPGQGYTF. The CDR3, as DNA: TGTGCCATCAAGGTTGAGGTCCCAGGGCAAGGCTACACCTTC.